The rows below give T cell receptor beta chains drawn from one sample of a study of T-cell memory formation after mild COVID-19. TCRdb redid the calling of the 5' RACE reads with MiXCR, one entry per CDR3 protein. The repertoire holds 300,000 to 400,000 distinct CDR3 sequences, around 27% seen once, with about 13% in the top ten. The sample comprised PBMCs or a T cell subset sorted from them (not recorded which). The receptors were gathered from an adult woman who had mild COVID-19 (a few samples of this study predate the infection). Cell type and time point are not known. The CDR3 runs from the conserved cysteine through the conserved F or W. D genes are given only for firm matches. Part of the rows lack a size; the others show once, few, many or a class for expanded clones.

V	D	J	size	DNA	CDR3
TRBV5-4	TRBD2	TRBJ2-2	NA	TGTGCCAGCAGCCGTTCGGTCCTAGCGGGAACCGGGGAGCTGTTTTTT	CASSRSVLAGTGELFF
TRBV5-1	NA	TRBJ2-1	few	TGCGCCAGCAGCTTCCGACCAAATGAGCAGTTCTTC	CASSFRPNEQFF
TRBV29-1	NA	TRBJ2-2	NA	TGCAGCGTTTGGGATTCCGGGGAGCTGTTTTTT	CSVWDSGELFF
TRBV6-9	NA	TRBJ2-1	NA	TGTGCCAGCAGTTACTTAATCTCCTACAATGAGCAGTTCTTC	CASSYLISYNEQFF
TRBV7-2	NA	TRBJ1-2	NA	TGTGCCAGCAGCTTAGCTCCGTGGGCAGCACCTCTCTATGGCTACACCTTC	CASSLAPWAAPLYGYTF
TRBV11-2	NA	TRBJ2-3	NA	TGTGCCAGCAGCTTAGGGCCCCATAGCGGTCCCACAGATACGCAGTATTTT	CASSLGPHSGPTDTQYF
TRBV29-1	NA	TRBJ2-7	medium-sized	TGCAGCGTTGCGGCGGCAGGGAACCTCTACGAGCAGTACTTC	CSVAAAGNLYEQYF
TRBV5-6	NA	TRBJ1-1	few	TGTGCCAGCAGCTTGTCCCAGACGAACACTGAAGCTTTCTTT	CASSLSQTNTEAFF
TRBV6-5	TRBD2	TRBJ2-1	NA	TGTGCCAGCAAGCGGGGGTCCTACAATGAGCAGTTCTTC	CASKRGSYNEQFF
TRBV2	NA	TRBJ2-5	NA	TGTGCCAGCGAAACGACTATCTTTCAGCAGACCCAGTACTTC	CASETTIFQQTQYF
TRBV6-2/TRBV6-3	TRBD1	TRBJ1-1	once	TGTGCCAGCAGTTACTCGGCAGGGGGCCAGGCTGAAGCTTTCTTT	CASSYSAGGQAEAFF
TRBV24-1	TRBD1	TRBJ2-1	NA	TGTGCCACCAGTCTCGACAGGGGGAGGCAGTTCTTC	CATSLDRGRQFF
TRBV6-2/TRBV6-3	NA	TRBJ2-5	few	TGTGCCAGCAGTTACGTGGGTGAAGAGACCCAGTACTTC	CASSYVGEETQYF
TRBV29-1	NA	TRBJ2-1	few	TGCAGCGTTGGGGTCCCTAACAGGAAGCCCGGGGATGAGCAGTTCTTC	CSVGVPNRKPGDEQFF
TRBV7-2	NA	TRBJ2-7	NA	TGTGCCAGCAGCTTAGTAGGGGGGAGGCGGGAGCAGTACTTC	CASSLVGGRREQYF
TRBV7-2	NA	TRBJ2-3	few	TGTGCCAGCACCCCTTCCGGTTACGCAGATACGCAGTATTTT	CASTPSGYADTQYF
TRBV21-1	NA	TRBJ1-6	NA	TGTGCCAGCAAGCCGCCCAATAATTCACCCCTCCACTTT	CASKPPNNSPLHF
TRBV7-9	NA	TRBJ1-1	few	TGTGCCAGCAGCTACCGAACTGAAGCTTTCTTT	CASSYRTEAFF
TRBV5-4	NA	TRBJ1-1	NA	TGTGCCAGCAGCTTGAGCTTCTCGAACACTGAAGCTTTCTTT	CASSLSFSNTEAFF
TRBV6-4	TRBD2	TRBJ2-3	NA	TGTGCCAGCAGTGCGACTAGCGGGAGCACAGATACGCAGTATTTT	CASSATSGSTDTQYF
TRBV7-2	NA	TRBJ2-1	NA	TGTGCCAGCAGCTTAGGACAGGTGGGGCACAATGAGCAGTTCTTC	CASSLGQVGHNEQFF
TRBV10-1	NA	TRBJ1-4	NA	TGCGCCAGCAGAGGGGATGCAACTAATGAAAAACTGTTTTTT	CASRGDATNEKLFF
TRBV24-1	NA	TRBJ2-3	NA	TGTGCCACCAGTGATTTATGGTTGGGGGATACGCAGTATTTT	CATSDLWLGDTQYF
TRBV6-5	NA	TRBJ1-1	few	TGTGCCAGCAGTTACGGGGACACTGAAGCTTTCTTT	CASSYGDTEAFF
TRBV5-1	NA	TRBJ1-1	few	TGCGCCAGCCGACTCCCGGGGACGGTGAACACTGAAGCTTTCTTT	CASRLPGTVNTEAFF
TRBV29-1	TRBD1	TRBJ2-7	few	TGCAGCGTTGCGGGACAGCCGAGCTCCTACGAGCAGTACTTC	CSVAGQPSSYEQYF
TRBV5-1	NA	TRBJ2-5	NA	TGCGCCAGCAGCGTCCTGACAGGAGGAGAGACCCAGTACTTC	CASSVLTGGETQYF
TRBV9	TRBD1	TRBJ2-1	once	TGTGCCAGCAGCGGAGGGGGCGGATCCTACAATGAGCAGTTCTTC	CASSGGGGSYNEQFF
TRBV20-1	TRBD1	TRBJ1-2	NA	TGCAGTGCAAAGACAGGGTGGGACTATGGCTACACCTTC	CSAKTGWDYGYTF
TRBV12-3/TRBV12-4	TRBD2	TRBJ2-3	few	TGTGCCAGCAGTTCAACCCTGGGGGGAGGGACTAGCGGGGCAATAACAGATACGCAGTATTTT	CASSSTLGGGTSGAITDTQYF
TRBV29-1	NA	TRBJ2-3	NA	TGCAGCGTCATGGATGGCACAGATACGCAGTATTTT	CSVMDGTDTQYF
TRBV7-3	NA	TRBJ2-1	NA	TGTGCCAGCAGCTTATGGGGTTTCAGCAATGAGCAGTTCTTC	CASSLWGFSNEQFF
TRBV12-3/TRBV12-4	TRBD1	TRBJ1-6	NA	TGTGCCAGCAGGGGACCGCCAGGGGGTAATTCACCCCTCCACTTT	CASRGPPGGNSPLHF
TRBV11-2	NA	TRBJ2-1	NA	TGTGCCAGCAGCTCCGGGTCGGTGAATGAGCAGTTCTTC	CASSSGSVNEQFF
TRBV5-1	TRBD2	TRBJ2-1	few	TGCGCCAGCAGCTGGGGTATAGCGGGAGGAGGGTACAATGAGCAGTTCTTC	CASSWGIAGGGYNEQFF
TRBV15	NA	TRBJ1-5	few	TGTGCCACCAGCAGAGATAGTTATCAGCCCCAGCATTTT	CATSRDSYQPQHF
TRBV12-3/TRBV12-4	NA	TRBJ1-2	NA	TGTGCCAGCAGTTTTCGGGTAGGCGTGGACGGCTACACCTTC	CASSFRVGVDGYTF
TRBV5-1	TRBD1	TRBJ2-7	few	TGCGCCAGCGGGACAGGACGGCCCTACGAGCAGTACTTC	CASGTGRPYEQYF
TRBV7-8	NA	TRBJ1-6	NA	TGTGCCAGCAGCTTAAGCCCGAGTTCACCCCTCCACTTT	CASSLSPSSPLHF
TRBV4-1	NA	TRBJ2-7	few	TGCGCCAGCAGCCAAGGAACGGCGGGGTACTACGAGCAGTACTTC	CASSQGTAGYYEQYF
TRBV9	NA	TRBJ2-3	NA	TGTGCCAGCAGCCCTCAGAGCGGAGATACGCAGTATTTT	CASSPQSGDTQYF
TRBV18	NA	TRBJ2-7	NA	TGTGCCAGCTCACCGGGGAACGGACCCTACGAGCAGTACTTC	CASSPGNGPYEQYF
TRBV6-5	NA	TRBJ1-3	once	TGTGCCAGCAGTTACGAGAAGAGAATCTCTGGAAACACCATATATTTT	CASSYEKRISGNTIYF
TRBV12-3/TRBV12-4	TRBD2	TRBJ2-1	few	TGTGCCAGCAGTTCGGGACTAGCTGGCGGGGGTGAGCAGTTCTTC	CASSSGLAGGGEQFF
TRBV5-1	NA	TRBJ2-2	many	TGCGCCAGCAGCTTATCAGGTTTGGCCGGGGAGCTGTTTTTT	CASSLSGLAGELFF
TRBV12-3/TRBV12-4	NA	TRBJ1-4	NA	TGTGCCAGCAGTGAAGGGTCCCTTAATGAAAAACTGTTTTTT	CASSEGSLNEKLFF
TRBV12-3/TRBV12-4	NA	TRBJ2-7	NA	TGTGCCAGCAGTTTAGCGGGGGAGCCGCACTTC	CASSLAGEPHF
TRBV6-6	TRBD2	TRBJ2-1	NA	TGTGCCAGCAGTTCGCCTCCGACTAGCGGGAGGGGGTACGAGCAGTTCTTC	CASSSPPTSGRGYEQFF
TRBV20-1	TRBD2	TRBJ2-3	many	TGCAGCAAAGTAAGGACTAGCGGGAAAGAAGATACGCAGTATTTT	CSKVRTSGKEDTQYF
TRBV24-1	NA	TRBJ1-1	NA	TGTGCCACCAGTGACGGTTATGGGGGCACTGAAGCTTTCTTT	CATSDGYGGTEAFF
TRBV20-1	NA	TRBJ2-7	NA	TGCAGTGCCAGACACCTCTACGAGCAGTACTTC	CSARHLYEQYF
TRBV30	TRBD1	TRBJ1-1	NA	TGTGCCTGGAGGAGGGGGCCGGGTGAAGCTTTCTTT	CAWRRGPGEAFF
TRBV25-1	NA	TRBJ2-1	NA	TGTGCCAGCAGTGAATATAGGGCACCCCATGAGCAGTTCTTC	CASSEYRAPHEQFF
TRBV4-3	TRBD2	TRBJ2-1	few	TGCGCCAGCAGCTTCGGGACTAGCGGGGCCCACAATGAGCAGTTCTTC	CASSFGTSGAHNEQFF
TRBV6-5	NA	TRBJ2-7	NA	TGTGCCAGCAGGTCAAGGGGGGAGCAGTACTTC	CASRSRGEQYF
TRBV12-3/TRBV12-4	TRBD1	TRBJ1-5	NA	TGTGCCAGCAGTTCGGACAGGGTCCGCCAGCCCCAGCATTTT	CASSSDRVRQPQHF
TRBV4-2	NA	TRBJ2-7	many	TGTGCCAGCAGCCAAGGCGTTTACGAGCAGTACTTC	CASSQGVYEQYF
TRBV9	TRBD2	TRBJ2-7	few	TGTGCCAGCAGCGTAGCTGCTAGCGGGAGTTACGAGCAGTACTTC	CASSVAASGSYEQYF
TRBV6-6	TRBD1	TRBJ1-1	NA	TGTGCCAGCAGTTACTCGTTTCAGGGGGGGACTGAAGCTTTCTTT	CASSYSFQGGTEAFF